This T cell receptor (beta chain) appears in the sequencing data of a study of blood T cell repertoires in COVID-19. Study-level background: COVID-19 samples, acute and convalescent, were from the United States, Italy and Spain. The cDNA or gDNA used as material had been derived from T cells, B-cell-depleted T cells, or PBMCs.

Per germline, CDR1 MDHEN and CDR2 SYDVKM. V trimming: 3 bases; J trimming: 8 bases; junction bases outside the gene matches: 8. This CDR3 has 15 amino acids. This clone was counted once. As originally analysed: From reference gene primer amplification, estimates of nucleated cell counts were derived. Method: immunoSEQ multiplex PCR; TCRdb's copy keeps in-frame clones and lacks some. Clonal size and the V and J genes are those of that table, whereas D and trimming came from the DNA. The data show hundreds of thousands of clones, 80% to 90% seen once. V is TRBV28 and J is TRBJ2-1; TRBD2 aligns across 9 bases. The sample was peripheral blood. The receptor comes from a man in his forties or fifties with acute or convalescent COVID-19. This chain's CDR3 is CASSLFAGGPYEQFF. CDR3 coding DNA: TGTGCCAGCAGTTTGTTTGCGGGAGGGCCTTATGAGCAGTTCTTC.